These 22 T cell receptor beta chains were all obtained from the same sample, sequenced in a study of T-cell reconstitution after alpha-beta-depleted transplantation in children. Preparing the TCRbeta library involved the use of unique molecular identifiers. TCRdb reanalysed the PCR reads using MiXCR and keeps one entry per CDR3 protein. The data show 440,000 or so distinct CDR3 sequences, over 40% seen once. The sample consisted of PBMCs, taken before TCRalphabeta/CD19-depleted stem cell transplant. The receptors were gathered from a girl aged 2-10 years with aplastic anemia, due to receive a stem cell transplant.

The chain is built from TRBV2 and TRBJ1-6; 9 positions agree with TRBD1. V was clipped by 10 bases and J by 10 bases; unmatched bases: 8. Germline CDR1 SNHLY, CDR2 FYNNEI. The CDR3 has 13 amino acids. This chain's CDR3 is CAIRTGERSPLHF. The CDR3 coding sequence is TGTGCCATACGGACAGGGGAGCGGTCACCCCTCCACTTT.

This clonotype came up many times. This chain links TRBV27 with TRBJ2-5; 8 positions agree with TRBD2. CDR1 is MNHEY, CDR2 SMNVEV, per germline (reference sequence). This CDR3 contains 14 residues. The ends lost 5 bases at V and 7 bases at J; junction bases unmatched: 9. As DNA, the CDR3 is TGTGCCAGCAGTCCTATAGCGGGGCTGGCGACCCAGTACTTC. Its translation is CASSPIAGLATQYF.

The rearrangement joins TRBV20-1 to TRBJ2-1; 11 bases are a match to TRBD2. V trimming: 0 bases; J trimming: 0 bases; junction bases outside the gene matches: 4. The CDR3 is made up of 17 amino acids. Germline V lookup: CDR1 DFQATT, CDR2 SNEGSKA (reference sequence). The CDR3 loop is CSARDSSGGSSYNEQFF. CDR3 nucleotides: TGCAGTGCTAGAGATTCTAGCGGGGGGAGCTCCTACAATGAGCAGTTCTTC.

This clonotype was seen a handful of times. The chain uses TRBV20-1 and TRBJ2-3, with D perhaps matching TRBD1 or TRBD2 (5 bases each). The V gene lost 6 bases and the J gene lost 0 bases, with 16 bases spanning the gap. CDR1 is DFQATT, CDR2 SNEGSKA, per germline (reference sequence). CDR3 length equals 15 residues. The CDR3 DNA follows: TGCAGTGCGATTAACCCAGGGAGCAGCACAGATACGCAGTATTTT. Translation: CSAINPGSSTDTQYF.

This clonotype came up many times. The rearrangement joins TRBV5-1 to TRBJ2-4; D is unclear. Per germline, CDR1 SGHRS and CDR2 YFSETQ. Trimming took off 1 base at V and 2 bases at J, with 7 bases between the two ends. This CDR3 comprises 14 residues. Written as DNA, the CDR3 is TGCGCCAGCAGCTTGTCAGCGACCAAAAACATTCAGTACTTC. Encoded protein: CASSLSATKNIQYF. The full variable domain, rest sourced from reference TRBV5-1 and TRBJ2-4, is KAGVTQTPRYLIKTRGQQVTLSCSPISGHRSVSWYQQTPGQGLQFLFEYFSETQRNKGNFPGRFSGRQFSNSRSEMNVSTLELGDSALYLCASSLSATKNIQYFGAGTRLSVL.

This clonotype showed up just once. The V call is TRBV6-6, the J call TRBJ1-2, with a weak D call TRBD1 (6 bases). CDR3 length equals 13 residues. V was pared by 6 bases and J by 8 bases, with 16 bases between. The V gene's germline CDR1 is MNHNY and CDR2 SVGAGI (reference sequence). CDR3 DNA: TGTGCCAGCAGACGCACAGGGAGGGGGGGCTACACCTTC. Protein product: CASRRTGRGGYTF.

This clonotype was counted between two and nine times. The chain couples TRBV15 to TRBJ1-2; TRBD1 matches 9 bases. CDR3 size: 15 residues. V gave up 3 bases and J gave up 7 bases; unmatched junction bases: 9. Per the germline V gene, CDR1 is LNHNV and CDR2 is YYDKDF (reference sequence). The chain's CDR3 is CATSSSGTGTGGYTF. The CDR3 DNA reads TGTGCCACCAGCAGTTCCGGGACAGGGACGGGTGGCTACACCTTC.

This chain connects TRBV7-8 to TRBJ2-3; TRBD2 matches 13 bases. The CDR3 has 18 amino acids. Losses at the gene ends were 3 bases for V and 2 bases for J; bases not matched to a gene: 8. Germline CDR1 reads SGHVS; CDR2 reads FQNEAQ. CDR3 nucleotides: TGTGCCAGCAGCTTGGAAGGGACTAGCGGGGCGATCACAGATACGCAGTATTTT. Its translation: CASSLEGTSGAITDTQYF.

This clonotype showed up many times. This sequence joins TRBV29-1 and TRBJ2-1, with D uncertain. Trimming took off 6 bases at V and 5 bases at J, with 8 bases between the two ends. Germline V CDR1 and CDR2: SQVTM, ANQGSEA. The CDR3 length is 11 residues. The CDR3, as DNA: TGCAGCGTGTCGCCTAACAATGAGCAGTTCTTC. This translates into CSVSPNNEQFF.

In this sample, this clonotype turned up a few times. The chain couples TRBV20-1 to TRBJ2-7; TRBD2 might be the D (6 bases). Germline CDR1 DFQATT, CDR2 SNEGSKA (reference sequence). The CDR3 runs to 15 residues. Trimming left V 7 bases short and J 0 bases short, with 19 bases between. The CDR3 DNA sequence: TGCAGTGTCGTTAGGGGACTTTCAAGCTCCTACGAGCAGTACTTC. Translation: CSVVRGLSSSYEQYF.

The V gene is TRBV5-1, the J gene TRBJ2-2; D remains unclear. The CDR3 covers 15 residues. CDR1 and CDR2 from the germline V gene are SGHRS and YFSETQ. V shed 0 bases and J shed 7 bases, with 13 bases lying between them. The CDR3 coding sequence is TGCGCCAGCAGCTTGGATAGCTTCGAGCTCGGGGAGCTGTTTTTT. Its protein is CASSLDSFELGELFF.

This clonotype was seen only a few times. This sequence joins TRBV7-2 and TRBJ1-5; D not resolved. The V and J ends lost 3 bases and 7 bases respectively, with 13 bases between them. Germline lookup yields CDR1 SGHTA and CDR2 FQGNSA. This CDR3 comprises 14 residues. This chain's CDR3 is CASSFDYVKQPQHF. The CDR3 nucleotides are TGTGCCAGCAGCTTTGATTATGTCAAACAGCCCCAGCATTTT.

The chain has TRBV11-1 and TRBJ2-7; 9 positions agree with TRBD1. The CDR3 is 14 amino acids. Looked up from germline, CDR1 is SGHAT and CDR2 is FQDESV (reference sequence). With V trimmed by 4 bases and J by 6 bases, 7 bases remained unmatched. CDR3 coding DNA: TGTGCCAGCAGCTGGGGACAGGGTTCACGCGAGCAGTACTTC. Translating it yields CASSWGQGSREQYF.

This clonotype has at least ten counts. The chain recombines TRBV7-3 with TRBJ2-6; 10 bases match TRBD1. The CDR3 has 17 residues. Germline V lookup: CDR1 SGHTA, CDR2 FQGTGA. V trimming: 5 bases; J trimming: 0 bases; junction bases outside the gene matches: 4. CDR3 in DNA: TGTGCCAGCAGCACCCGGGACAGGGGCTCTGGGGCCAACGTCCTGACTTTC. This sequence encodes CASSTRDRGSGANVLTF.

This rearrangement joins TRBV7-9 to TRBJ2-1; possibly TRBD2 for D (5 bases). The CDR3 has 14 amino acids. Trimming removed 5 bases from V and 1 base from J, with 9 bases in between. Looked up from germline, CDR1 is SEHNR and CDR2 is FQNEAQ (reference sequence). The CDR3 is CASSPRTSYNEQFF. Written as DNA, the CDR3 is TGTGCCAGCAGCCCCAGGACTTCCTACAATGAGCAGTTCTTC.

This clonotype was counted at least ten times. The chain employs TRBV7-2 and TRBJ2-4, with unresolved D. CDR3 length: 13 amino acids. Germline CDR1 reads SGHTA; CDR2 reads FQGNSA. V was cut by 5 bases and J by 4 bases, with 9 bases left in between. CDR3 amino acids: CASSPLQKNIQYF. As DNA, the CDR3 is TGTGCCAGCAGCCCACTACAGAAAAACATTCAGTACTTC. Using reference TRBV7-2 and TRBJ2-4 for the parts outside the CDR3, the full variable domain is GAGVSQSPSNKVTEKGKDVELRCDPISGHTALYWYRQSLGQGLEFLIYFQGNSAPDKSGLPSDRFSAERTGGSVSTLTIQRTQQEDSAVYLCASSPLQKNIQYFGAGTRLSVL.

DNA for the CDR3: TGTGCCAGCAGGGGACTAGCGGGGGGGCATCCCAATGAGCAGTTCTTC. Encoded protein: CASRGLAGGHPNEQFF. The chain combines TRBV6-1 with TRBJ2-1; 16 positions agree with TRBD2. CDR3 length: 16 amino acids. J lost 6 bases, V lost 6 bases, and 5 bases had no gene match. CDR1 and CDR2 (germline): MNHNS, SASEGT.

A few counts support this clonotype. The DNA for the CDR3 is TGTGCCAGCAGGGTGGACAGGGTGGCCACCGGGGAGCTGTTTTTT. Translated: CASRVDRVATGELFF. The chain carries TRBV11-2 and TRBJ2-2, with 8 bases aligning to TRBD1. J gave up 4 bases and V 6 bases, and 7 bases lay outside the gene matches. This CDR3 comprises 15 residues. Germline values: CDR1 SGHAT, CDR2 FQNNGV.

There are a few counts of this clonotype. The CDR3 bases are TGTGCCAGCGGGAGCCAGGTCGAAGCTTTCTTT. Translation gives CASGSQVEAFF. The rearrangement joins TRBV7-9 to TRBJ1-1; D is ambiguous. V was pared by 8 bases and J by 8 bases, with 12 bases between. The CDR3 is made up of 11 amino acids. Germline CDR1 is SEHNR and CDR2 is FQNEAQ (reference sequence).

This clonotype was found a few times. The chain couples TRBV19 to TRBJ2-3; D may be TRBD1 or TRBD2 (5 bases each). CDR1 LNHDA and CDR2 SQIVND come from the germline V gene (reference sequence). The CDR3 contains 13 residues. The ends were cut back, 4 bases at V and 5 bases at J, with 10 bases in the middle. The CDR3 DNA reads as TGTGCCAGTAGTAGGGGGTTGCAAGATACGCAGTATTTT. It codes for CASSRGLQDTQYF.

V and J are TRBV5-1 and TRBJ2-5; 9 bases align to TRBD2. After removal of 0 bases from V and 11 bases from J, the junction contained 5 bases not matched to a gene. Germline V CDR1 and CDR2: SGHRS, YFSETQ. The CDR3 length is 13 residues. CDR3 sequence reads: CASSLATSGWQYF. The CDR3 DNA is TGCGCCAGCAGCTTGGCCACTAGCGGGTGGCAGTACTTC.

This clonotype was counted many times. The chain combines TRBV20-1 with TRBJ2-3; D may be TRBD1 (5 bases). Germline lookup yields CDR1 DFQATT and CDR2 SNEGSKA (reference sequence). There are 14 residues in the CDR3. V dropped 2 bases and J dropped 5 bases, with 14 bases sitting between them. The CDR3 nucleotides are TGCAGTGCTAGATTACTGGGGCGTGAAGATACGCAGTATTTT. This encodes CSARLLGREDTQYF.